Listed below are T cell receptor beta chains from one sample, sequenced in a study of CD8+ T cells in alopecia areata. The assay was immunoSEQ multiplex PCR, and TCRdb's table has in-frame clones only and misses some. The repertoire has around 140,000 clones, approximately 51% of them found once; the top ten carry over 0.75%. Sequencing used CD4+ T cells sorted from blood, obtained at week 0. The receptors come from a human donor with alopecia areata. Both conserved end residues are trimmed from each CDR3. D genes are given only for firm matches.

SAPGGAGATTGELF - TRBJ2-2 TRBV29-1
ASSPLAGGEQF TRBD2 TRBJ2-1 TRBV18
ASRDSGRNEQF TRBD2 TRBJ2-1 TRBV19
STRRGINEQF TRBD1 TRBJ2-1 TRBV29-1
ASSVGLAGPQETQY TRBD2 TRBJ2-5 TRBV9
ASSVHGQFPEAF - TRBJ1-1 TRBV9
ASSDGGRAAGELF TRBD2 TRBJ2-2 TRBV25-1
ASRADGPYGYT - TRBJ1-2 TRBV27
ASSFSSGGANAGELF - TRBJ2-2 TRBV7-3
AWRAWTSGSAETQY TRBD2 TRBJ2-5 TRBV30
ASSTLAGQETQY - TRBJ2-5 TRBV27
ASRTSGTTYEQY TRBD2 TRBJ2-7 TRBV5-1
ASSLRGSTGELF - TRBJ2-2 TRBV5-4
ASSRASESYGYT - TRBJ1-2 TRBV7-2
ASSQILGETQY - TRBJ2-5 TRBV6-5
SVESRTPDRDGYT - TRBJ1-2 TRBV29-1
ASRFDWTGELF - TRBJ2-2 TRBV7-2
ASSRTGANYGYT TRBD1 TRBJ1-2 TRBV6-5
ASSLNGQGINQPQH TRBD1 TRBJ1-5 TRBV7-8
ASRTGLETAGELF - TRBJ2-2 TRBV4-2
ASSYSERGTEAF - TRBJ1-1 TRBV6-5
ASSKTGTKGDIQY - TRBJ2-4 TRBV19
ASSLLSGRGDEQY TRBD2 TRBJ2-7 TRBV7-2
ASSQPPGGETQY TRBD2 TRBJ2-5 TRBV27
ASSLYRTEAF - TRBJ1-1 TRBV5-6
ASSLVVAGGGNEQF TRBD2 TRBJ2-1 TRBV7-8
SVGRTEKETQY - TRBJ2-5 TRBV29-1
ASRETQY - TRBJ2-5 TRBV27
SVQTGGTEAF TRBD1 TRBJ1-1 TRBV29-1
ASSYRGGNTDTQY - TRBJ2-3 TRBV6-6
AWSKSGVSETQY - TRBJ2-5 TRBV30
ASSRGRTSYEQY TRBD2 TRBJ2-7 TRBV6-5
AWSRGLASYEQY TRBD2 TRBJ2-7 TRBV30
ASSPRDRPEREQY TRBD1 TRBJ2-7 TRBV27
ASSPVGEKNIQY - TRBJ2-4 TRBV6-5
ASGERTEAF - TRBJ1-1 TRBV6-5
SVVGEEAF - TRBJ1-1 TRBV29-1
AWSEQGLGRHTEAF - TRBJ1-1 TRBV30
ASSVLQGAWSGDTQY TRBD1 TRBJ2-3 TRBV7-3
ASQKFTGELF - TRBJ2-2 TRBV6-1
ASSRLAGLGDTQY TRBD2 TRBJ2-3 TRBV5-4
SGGQNTGELF - TRBJ2-2 TRBV29-1
ASRSNRETNTEAF - TRBJ1-1 TRBV7-2
ASSGATDEQF - TRBJ2-1 TRBV10-2
ASAPPGLAGVEQF TRBD2 TRBJ2-1 TRBV28
SASPVNEQF - TRBJ2-1 TRBV20-1
ASTLSSLNTEAF - TRBJ1-1 TRBV7-2
ATSRDRQSQY - TRBJ2-5 TRBV15
ASSLTNTEAF - TRBJ1-1 TRBV11-2
ASSLGSVERGNTGELF - TRBJ2-2 TRBV5-1
ASTILAGPYEQY - TRBJ2-7 TRBV5-1
AWTNVGGETQY TRBD2 TRBJ2-5 TRBV30
ASSLFSGSAGELF TRBD2 TRBJ2-2 TRBV7-3
SGSTAVLQETQY - TRBJ2-5 TRBV29-1
AWDPGPDTQY - TRBJ2-3 TRBV30